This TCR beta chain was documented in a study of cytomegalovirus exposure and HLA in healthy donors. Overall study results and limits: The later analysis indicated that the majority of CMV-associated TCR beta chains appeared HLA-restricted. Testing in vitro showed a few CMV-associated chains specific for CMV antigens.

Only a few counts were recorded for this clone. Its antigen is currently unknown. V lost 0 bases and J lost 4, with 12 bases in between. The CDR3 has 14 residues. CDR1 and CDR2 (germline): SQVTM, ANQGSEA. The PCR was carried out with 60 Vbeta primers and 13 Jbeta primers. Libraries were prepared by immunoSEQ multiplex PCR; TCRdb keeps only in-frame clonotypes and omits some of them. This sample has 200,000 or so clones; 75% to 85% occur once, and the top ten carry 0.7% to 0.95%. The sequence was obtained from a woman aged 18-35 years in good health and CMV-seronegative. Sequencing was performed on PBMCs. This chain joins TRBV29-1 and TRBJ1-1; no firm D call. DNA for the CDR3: TGCAGCGTTGAAGAATCTAGAGCGGGCACTGAAGCTTTCTTT. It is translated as CSVEESRAGTEAFF.